The clone carrying this T cell receptor (beta chain) was seen many times. With 10-nucleotide random UMIs, 5'RACE was used to make the cDNA. Via MiXCR, TCRdb re-called the 5' RACE reads, giving one row per CDR3 protein. Seen here are 55,000 to 65,000 distinct CDR3 sequences, roughly a tenth observed once, and the top ten hold approximately 7%. These data come from a study of neurological immune-mediated disorders. Time point specified: longitudinal time-point 1 (baseline). CDR1 and CDR2 from the germline V gene are SGHRS and YFSETQ. The CDR3 spans 17 residues. V shed 1 base and J shed 0 bases, with 11 bases lying between them.

Sequencing was done on a sample of PBMCs. The receptor was isolated from a male donor with HTLV-1-associated myelopathy (HAM/TSP). The gene calls are TRBV5-1 and TRBJ2-6, with a possible D match to TRBD2 (6 bases). The CDR3 sequence: CASSLRTGDSGANVLTF. In DNA, the CDR3 is TGCGCCAGCAGCTTGCGTACGGGGGACTCTGGGGCCAACGTCCTGACTTTC.